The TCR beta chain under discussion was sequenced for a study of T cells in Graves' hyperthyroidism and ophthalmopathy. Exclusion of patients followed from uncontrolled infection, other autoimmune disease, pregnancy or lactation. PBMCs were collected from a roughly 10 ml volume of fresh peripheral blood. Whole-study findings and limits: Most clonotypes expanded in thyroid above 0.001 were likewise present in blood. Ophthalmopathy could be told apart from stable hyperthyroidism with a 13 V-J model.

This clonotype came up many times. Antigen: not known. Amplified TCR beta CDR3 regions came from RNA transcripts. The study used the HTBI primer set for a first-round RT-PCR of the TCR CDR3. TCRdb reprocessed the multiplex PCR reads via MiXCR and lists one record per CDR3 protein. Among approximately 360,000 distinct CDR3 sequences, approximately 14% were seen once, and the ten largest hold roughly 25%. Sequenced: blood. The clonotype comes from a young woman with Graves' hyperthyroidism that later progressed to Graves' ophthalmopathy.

The CDR3 DNA sequence: TGCGCCAGCAGCTTGGGGAGACTAGCGGGATTGTCCTACAATGAGCAGTTCTTC. This gives the protein CASSLGRLAGLSYNEQFF. The chain uses TRBV5-1 and TRBJ2-1, with 11 bases lining up with TRBD2. The junction had 6 bases not matched to a gene; V was cut back by 0 bases and J by 1 base. The CDR3 contains 18 residues. The germline gives CDR1 SGHRS, CDR2 YFSETQ. The full variable domain, rest sourced from reference TRBV5-1 and TRBJ2-1, is KAGVTQTPRYLIKTRGQQVTLSCSPISGHRSVSWYQQTPGQGLQFLFEYFSETQRNKGNFPGRFSGRQFSNSRSEMNVSTLELGDSALYLCASSLGRLAGLSYNEQFFGPGTRLTVL.